A single TCR beta chain is shown here with its context. The antigen is unknown. Sequencing used immunoSEQ multiplex PCR; TCRdb keeps in-frame clones, though not all of them. The sample gives 150,000 or so clones, 87% of which show up once; 8% to 10% is in the top ten. This specimen comes from a study of T cell responses to AZD1222 COVID-19 vaccine. The CDR3 consists of 11 residues. Germline CDR1 reads MNHEY; CDR2 reads SVGEGT. V was cut by 4 bases and J by 4 bases, with 4 bases left in between. Findings and caveats of the study: An increase in Spike-specific TCR breadth and depth was observed after two AZD1222 doses. White British ancestry dominated among donors, who included more females, and clonal diversity was possibly underestimated.

The sequenced sample was peripheral blood, obtained 28 days after the second AZD1222 dose. This receptor was obtained from an adult who received the AZD1222 COVID-19 vaccine. This chain uses TRBV6-2 or TRBV6-3 with TRBJ1-2; D is unclear. The CDR3 bases are TGTGCCAGCAGTTTGGGCTATGGCTACACCTTC. Its translation is CASSLGYGYTF.